Described below is a single T cell receptor (beta chain) sequence and its context. The antigen is unknown. The data stem from a study of high-grade serous ovarian cancer treatment subgroups. Across the study: Each sample yielded on average about 7,000 unique TCR beta rearrangements from more than 13,000 reads.

Findings and limits, study-wide: Without spatial data, bulk sequencing limits insight into HGSC tumor diversity. The analyses considered CDR3 and ignored CDR1 and CDR2. Same-patient tumor repertoires overlapped at about 0.095 to 0.79; different patients barely overlapped.

This table comes from immunoSEQ multiplex PCR, and its TCRdb copy is limited to in-frame clones, with some not included. This table holds over 2,500 clones, almost 80% found once. Tumor tissue was taken before any definitive surgery or chemotherapy was given. Germline CDR1 PRHDT, CDR2 FYEKMQ (reference sequence). V was trimmed by 1 base and J by 4 bases, leaving 15 bases between them. The CDR3 length is 16 residues. The genes are TRBV13 and TRBJ2-3; D possibly uses TRBD1 or TRBD2 (6 bases each). The sequence was collected from a human donor with high-grade serous ovarian cancer. Sequencing was done on a sample of tumor tissue. CDR3: CASSLVVGGIADTQYF. The CDR3 nucleotides read TGTGCCAGCAGCTTAGTTGTAGGGGGGATCGCAGATACGCAGTATTTT. The entire variable domain, with the rest obtained from reference TRBV13 and TRBJ2-3, is as follows: AAGVIQSPRHLIKEKRETATLKCYPIPRHDTVYWYQQGPGQDPQFLISFYEKMQSDKGSIPDRFSAQQFSDYHSELNMSSLELGDSALYFCASSLVVGGIADTQYFGPGTRLTVL.